Presented here are 26 T cell receptor beta chains from one specimen sequenced in a study of blood T cell repertoires in COVID-19 (dated by TCRdb to the early 2020s). Preparation of the library involved the immunoSEQ multiplex PCR assay. The source is immuneACCESS, and TCRdb retained only in-frame sequences with V and J called. Part of the clones is not carried over; for the studies checked, unresolved V genes explain less than half of this, and the remainder is unexplained. The sample yields roughly 110,000 clones; over 65% were counted once. The ten top clones hold about 8.1% of the sample. The specimen sequenced was peripheral blood. Source of these receptors: a woman between 40 and 50 years old with acute or convalescent COVID-19.

This clone has only one observation. The chain has TRBV28 and TRBJ1-1; 7 positions agree with TRBD1. Germline assignment: CDR1 MDHEN and CDR2 SYDVKM. CDR3 length: 14 residues. After removal of 6 bases from V and 4 bases from J, the junction contained 8 bases not matched to a gene. This CDR3 reads CASSRNDRVTEAFF. CDR3 in DNA: TGTGCCAGCAGCCGAAACGACAGGGTCACTGAAGCTTTCTTT.

This clone was recorded a few times. V gene TRBV6-6 combines with J gene TRBJ1-2, with D unclear. This CDR3 spans 13 amino acids. The germline CDR1 and CDR2 sequences are MNHNY and SVGAGI (reference sequence). Trimming pared 0 bases from V and 5 bases from J, leaving 7 bases between. The CDR3 protein is CASSYSTGYGYTF. The CDR3 DNA is TGTGCCAGCAGTTACTCGACCGGGTATGGCTACACCTTC.

This chain uses TRBV18 with TRBJ2-5, with D perhaps matching TRBD1 (7 bases). Trimming left V 0 bases short and J 5 bases short, with 10 bases between. The germline CDR1 and CDR2 sequences are KGHSH and LQKENI. The CDR3 consists of 14 residues. CDR3 residues: CASSPPTGRETQYF. The CDR3 bases are TGTGCCAGCTCACCACCGACAGGGAGGGAGACCCAGTACTTC.

This clone was recorded only once. The rearrangement links TRBV5-1 to TRBJ2-3; 7 bases match TRBD1. The V segment lost 4 bases and the J segment 1 base; nucleotides outside the gene matches: 6. The CDR3 is made up of 15 amino acids. From germline, CDR1 is SGHRS and CDR2 YFSETQ. The CDR3 is CASSVRTGGTDTQYF. The CDR3 coding sequence is TGCGCCAGCAGCGTTAGAACAGGGGGCACAGATACGCAGTATTTT.

This clone was detected only a few times. The chain joins TRBV7-9 to TRBJ2-1; the match to TRBD2 covers 9 bases. In germline, CDR1 is SEHNR, CDR2 FQNEAQ (reference sequence). The V segment lost 0 bases and the J segment 6 bases; nucleotides outside the gene matches: 3. The CDR3 runs 15 residues. CDR3 loop: CASSLAGGGANEQFF. CDR3 nucleotide sequence: TGTGCCAGCAGCTTAGCTGGCGGGGGGGCCAATGAGCAGTTCTTC. Full variable domain (remainder filled in from reference TRBV7-9 and TRBJ2-1): DTGVSQNPRHKITKRGQNVTFRCDPISEHNRLYWYRQTLGQGPEFLTYFQNEAQLEKSRLLSDRFSAERPKGSFSTLEIQRTEQGDSAMYLCASSLAGGGANEQFFGPGTRLTVL.

The chain has TRBV6-5 and TRBJ2-1; D is unresolved. Germline V gene lookup returns CDR1 MNHEY and CDR2 SVGAGI. The CDR3 is 12 residues long. The V and J ends lost 8 bases and 2 bases respectively, with 7 bases between them. As DNA, the CDR3 is TGTGCCAGCGACGAGGCCTACAATGAGCAGTTCTTC. Protein: CASDEAYNEQFF.

V and J are TRBV14 and TRBJ1-2; 7 bases are shared with TRBD1. CDR3 size: 13 residues. In germline, CDR1 is SGHDN, CDR2 FVKESK. J lost 10 bases, V lost 1 base, and 6 bases had no gene match. The CDR3 here is CASSQGDRRDYTF. CDR3 DNA sequence: TGTGCCAGCAGCCAAGGGGACAGACGGGACTACACCTTC.

The chain employs TRBV4-3 and TRBJ1-6; perhaps TRBD1 as D (5 bases). The germline V gene encodes CDR1 LGHNA and CDR2 YSLEER. The CDR3 covers 13 residues. Trimming shortened V by 4 bases and J by 9 bases, and 10 bases separated the two germline ends. CDR3 sequence reads: CASSRETGSPLHF. As DNA, the CDR3 is TGCGCCAGCAGCCGAGAAACAGGTTCACCCCTCCACTTT.

This rearrangement joins TRBV2 to TRBJ2-2; TRBD2 agrees at 11 bases. J was trimmed by 1 base and V by 6 bases; bases with no gene match: 4. Germline CDR1 reads SNHLY; CDR2 reads FYNNEI. The CDR3 extends over 16 amino acids. CDR3 residues: CASSTLAGGNTGELFF. The DNA for the CDR3 is TGTGCCAGCAGCACCCTAGCGGGGGGGAACACCGGGGAGCTGTTTTTT.

The V call is TRBV4-2, the J call TRBJ1-3, with D possibly TRBD1 on 6 matching bases. This CDR3 comprises 18 residues. Trimming removed 0 bases at V and 3 bases at J, with 18 bases between. Per the germline V gene, CDR1 is LGHNA and CDR2 is YNFKEQ. The CDR3 loop reads CASSQDVSAGVGGNTIYF. The CDR3 bases are TGTGCCAGCAGCCAAGACGTCTCGGCAGGGGTCGGTGGAAACACCATATATTTT.

This chain joins TRBV30 and TRBJ1-6; possible D gene TRBD1, 6 bases. Germline V gene data show CDR1 as GTSNPN and CDR2 as SVGIG (reference sequence). V lost 7 bases, J lost 7 bases, and 14 bases lay in between. CDR3 size: 13 residues. In DNA, the CDR3 is TGTGCCTCACAGGGTTATCTAAATTCACCCCTCCACTTT. Protein product: CASQGYLNSPLHF.

The chain joins TRBV7-3 to TRBJ2-5; maybe TRBD2 (5 bases). The CDR3 length is 13 residues. V was shortened by 2 bases and J by 5 bases, with 9 bases between the two germline ends. The V gene's germline CDR1 is SGHTA and CDR2 FQGTGA. Here the CDR3 reads CASSLAGKETQYF. In DNA form, the CDR3 reads TGTGCCAGCAGCTTAGCCGGGAAGGAGACCCAGTACTTC.

The V gene is TRBV6-1, the J gene TRBJ1-4; 7 bases map to TRBD1. The CDR3 consists of 16 residues. V lost 3 bases, J lost 7 bases, and 11 bases stayed unmatched. The germline V gene encodes CDR1 MNHNS and CDR2 SASEGT. The CDR3 DNA is TGTGCCAGCAGTGAGACGAGGGGGCTCAGGGGTGAAAAACTGTTTTTT. Amino acids: CASSETRGLRGEKLFF.

This rearrangement joins TRBV20-1 to TRBJ2-7; 7 bases fit TRBD1. Per the germline V gene, CDR1 is DFQATT and CDR2 is SNEGSKA (reference sequence). The V and J ends lost 3 bases and 1 base, in that order; junction bases with no gene match: 6. The CDR3 is 14 residues long. DNA for the CDR3: TGCAGTGCTAGTGGGGACAGTGTTTCCTACGAGCAGTACTTC. It encodes CSASGDSVSYEQYF.

There are a few counts of this clone. CDR3 DNA sequence: TGTGCCAGCAGACCAACTTTTAACACTGAAGCTTTCTTT. Protein: CASRPTFNTEAFF. The rearrangement joins TRBV6-5 to TRBJ1-1; D call uncertain. Trimming took off 6 bases at V and 2 bases at J, with 10 bases between the two ends. Germline lookup yields CDR1 MNHEY and CDR2 SVGAGI. CDR3 size: 13 residues.

The gene calls are TRBV19 and TRBJ1-5; D unclear. Germline V gene lookup returns CDR1 LNHDA and CDR2 SQIVND (reference sequence). V was cut by 4 bases and J by 1 base, with 8 bases left in between. The CDR3 has 14 residues. The CDR3 region is CASSSLRSNQPQHF. In DNA form, the CDR3 reads TGTGCCAGTAGTAGTCTTCGGAGCAATCAGCCCCAGCATTTT.

V and J are TRBV6-1 and TRBJ1-2; D perhaps matches TRBD1 (5 bases). This CDR3 contains 12 residues. Germline CDR1 and CDR2: MNHNS and SASEGT. Trimming removed 2 bases from V and 7 bases from J, with 8 bases in between. CDR3 protein: CASSETGRGYTF. The CDR3 region has the DNA TGTGCCAGCAGTGAAACAGGACGTGGCTACACCTTC.

In its sample, this clone was seen once. J is TRBJ1-6 and V is TRBV19; D gene unclear. The CDR3 covers 17 residues. The germline CDR1 and CDR2 sequences are LNHDA and SQIVND (reference sequence). Trimming pared 2 bases from V and 7 bases from J, leaving 18 bases between. The CDR3 DNA reads as TGTGCCAGTAGTATATGGAAGGTATCCGGCGGCAATTCACCCCTCCACTTT. It encodes CASSIWKVSGGNSPLHF.

This sequence joins TRBV5-4 and TRBJ2-5; D perhaps matches TRBD2 (5 bases). The V end lost 4 bases, the J end lost 0 bases, and 10 bases lay between the germline ends. CDR1 is SGHNT, CDR2 YYREEE, per germline (reference sequence). This CDR3 has 14 amino acids. CDR3 amino acids: CASSPGVDQETQYF. CDR3 coding DNA: TGTGCCAGCAGCCCCGGGGTAGACCAAGAGACCCAGTACTTC.

This chain links TRBV29-1 with TRBJ2-7; a possible D gene is TRBD1 (6 bases). The CDR3 is made up of 12 amino acids. The germline V gene encodes CDR1 SQVTM and CDR2 ANQGSEA. Trimming pared 5 bases from V and 0 bases from J, leaving 8 bases between. The CDR3 here is CSVQGFSYEQYF. The CDR3 DNA is TGCAGCGTTCAGGGGTTCTCCTACGAGCAGTACTTC.

V gene TRBV4-2 combines with J gene TRBJ1-3; 9 bases fit TRBD1. This CDR3 contains 16 residues. Germline assignment: CDR1 LGHNA and CDR2 YNFKEQ. V was clipped by 2 bases and J by 3 bases; unmatched bases: 5. The CDR3 coding sequence is TGTGCCAGCAGCCAAATAGGACAGGGGAGTGGAAACACCATATATTTT. Protein sequence: CASSQIGQGSGNTIYF.

V usage is TRBV6-6 and J usage is TRBJ2-7; 8 bases are shared with TRBD1. This CDR3 comprises 14 residues. J was trimmed by 2 bases and V by 6 bases; bases with no gene match: 6. Germline V gene lookup returns CDR1 MNHNY and CDR2 SVGAGI (reference sequence). CDR3 amino acids: CASRTQDRAYEQYF. As DNA, the CDR3 is TGTGCCAGCAGAACCCAGGACAGGGCCTACGAGCAGTACTTC.

The V and J genes are TRBV27 and TRBJ2-7; D is perhaps TRBD2 (6 bases). V was cut by 0 bases and J by 3 bases, with 12 bases left in between. Germline CDR1 MNHEY, CDR2 SMNVEV (reference sequence). The CDR3 sequence is 15 residues long. Written as DNA, the CDR3 is TGTGCCAGCAGTTTATCGGGAGGCAACTTCTACGAGCAGTACTTC. Residues: CASSLSGGNFYEQYF.

This clone is a singleton in its sample. The chain joins TRBV6-2 or TRBV6-3 to TRBJ1-4; maybe TRBD1 (5 bases). V shed 1 base and J shed 8 bases, with 14 bases lying between them. CDR1 MNHEY and CDR2 SVGEGT come from the germline V gene. This CDR3 is 15 amino acids long. CDR3 coding DNA: TGTGCCAGCAGTTACTGGGGACTAAAGGCGGAAAAACTGTTTTTT. Translated: CASSYWGLKAEKLFF.

The chain combines TRBV5-1 with TRBJ2-3; 7 nucleotides line up with TRBD1. The CDR3 has 14 amino acids. Losses at the gene ends were 3 bases for V and 1 base for J; bases not matched to a gene: 2. Germline-derived CDR1 and CDR2 are SGHRS and YFSETQ. The CDR3 protein is CASSYQGGTDTQYF. The CDR3, as DNA: TGCGCCAGCAGCTATCAGGGGGGCACAGATACGCAGTATTTT.

This clone came up a few times. V gene TRBV5-4 combines with J gene TRBJ2-3; D unresolved. V lost 0 bases, J lost 3 bases, and 2 bases lay in between. CDR3 length: 12 amino acids. CDR1 and CDR2 (germline): SGHNT, YYREEE (reference sequence). The CDR3 sequence is CASSLATDTQYF. The CDR3 DNA sequence: TGTGCCAGCAGCTTGGCGACAGATACGCAGTATTTT.